The source of this TCR beta chain is a study of technical replicates of blood from several donors. Repertoires were generated with immunoSEQ multiplex PCR, while TCRdb's copy carries only in-frame clones and drops some. In the table there are around 80,000 clones, roughly 98% of which are singletons. Between the trimmed V and J ends, which lost 3 bases and 3 bases, there was a span of 11 bases. The CDR3 covers 13 residues. Germline loops: CDR1 SQVTM, CDR2 ANQGSEA. The sequencing input was T cells isolated from PBMCs. The sequence was obtained from a human donor in good health. The chain couples TRBV29-1 to TRBJ1-1; D unresolved. CDR3 region: CSVDPTLYTEAFF. In nucleotides, the CDR3 is TGCAGCGTTGACCCGACACTTTACACTGAAGCTTTCTTT.